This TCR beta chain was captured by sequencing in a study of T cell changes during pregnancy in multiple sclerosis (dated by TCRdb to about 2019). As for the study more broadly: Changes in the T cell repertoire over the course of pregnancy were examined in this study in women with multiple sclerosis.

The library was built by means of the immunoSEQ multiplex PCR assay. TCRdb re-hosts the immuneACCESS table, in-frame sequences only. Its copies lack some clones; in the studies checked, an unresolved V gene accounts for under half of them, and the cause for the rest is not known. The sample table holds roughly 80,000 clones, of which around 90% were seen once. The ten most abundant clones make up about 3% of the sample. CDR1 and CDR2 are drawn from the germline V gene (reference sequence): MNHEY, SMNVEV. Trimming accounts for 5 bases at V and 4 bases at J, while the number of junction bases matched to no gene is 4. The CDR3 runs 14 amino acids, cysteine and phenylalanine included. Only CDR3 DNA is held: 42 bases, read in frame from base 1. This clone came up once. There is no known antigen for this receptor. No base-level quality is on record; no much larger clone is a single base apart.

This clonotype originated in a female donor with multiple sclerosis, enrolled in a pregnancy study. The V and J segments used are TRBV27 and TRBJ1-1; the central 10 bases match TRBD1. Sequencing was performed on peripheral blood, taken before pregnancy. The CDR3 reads CASSGWDRGTEAFF. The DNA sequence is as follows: TGTGCCAGCAGTGGGTGGGACAGGGGCACTGAAGCTTTCTTT.